This T cell receptor (beta chain) derives from a study of T cells in Graves' hyperthyroidism and ophthalmopathy. Overall study findings and caveats: Classification by a 13 V-J model distinguished ophthalmopathy from stable hyperthyroidism.

The CDR3 has 14 residues. J gave up 9 bases and V 4 bases, and 8 bases lay outside the gene matches. Germline CDR1 reads SGHVS; CDR2 reads FNYEAQ. Amplification of TCR beta CDR3 regions used RNA as the template. First-round RT-PCR targeting the TCR CDR3 was performed with the HTBI primer set. In TCRdb, the multiplex PCR reads were re-called with MiXCR into one record per CDR3 protein. The repertoire includes about 420,000 distinct CDR3 sequences, 15% to 19% of them detected once, and 13% to 15% sits in the top ten. Patients were excluded for uncontrolled infection, other autoimmune disease, pregnancy or lactation. Every diagnosis used clinical symptoms, serum thyroxine and TRAb, thyroid ultrasound and orbital computed tomography. Source material for PBMCs was around 10 ml fresh peripheral blood. This clonotype was found a few times. The antigen is not known.

Sequences were obtained from blood. The V and J genes are TRBV7-6 and TRBJ2-7; the match to TRBD2 covers 11 bases. The origin of this receptor is a woman under 30 with Graves' hyperthyroidism. The CDR3: CASSSGTSGQAQYF. The CDR3 DNA reads TGTGCCAGCAGCTCCGGGACTAGCGGTCAGGCGCAGTACTTC.